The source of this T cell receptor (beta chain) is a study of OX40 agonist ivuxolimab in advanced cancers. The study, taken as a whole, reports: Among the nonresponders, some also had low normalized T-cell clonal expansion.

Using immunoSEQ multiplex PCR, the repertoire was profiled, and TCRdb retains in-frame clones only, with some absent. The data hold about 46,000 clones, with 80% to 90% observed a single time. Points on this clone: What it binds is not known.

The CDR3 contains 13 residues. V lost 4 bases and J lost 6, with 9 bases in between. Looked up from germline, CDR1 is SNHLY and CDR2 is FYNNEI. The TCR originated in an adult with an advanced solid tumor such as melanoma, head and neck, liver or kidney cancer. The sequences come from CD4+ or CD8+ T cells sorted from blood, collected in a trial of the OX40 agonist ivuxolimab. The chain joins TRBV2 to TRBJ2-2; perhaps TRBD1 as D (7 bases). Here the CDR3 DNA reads TGTGCCAGCAGTGCAGGGGGGTCCGGGGAGCTGTTTTTT. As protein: CASSAGGSGELFF.